One and the same sample provided the 19 T cell receptor beta chains below, sequenced in a study of shared clonotypes between healthy human individuals. Some clones are missing from TCRdb's copy, which holds only in-frame ones; the method was immunoSEQ multiplex PCR. This sample has some 2.3 million clones, with 90% to 95% found just once. Input material: naive CD4+ T cells from PBMCs. This sample's subset: CD45RA+ positively selected. These receptors all stem from a man between 18 and 35 years old in good health. Some clones in this sample may be carry-over from other donors' samples.

V is TRBV6-1 and J is TRBJ2-2, with D maybe TRBD2 (6 bases). Trimming took off 11 bases at V and 3 bases at J, with 16 bases between the two ends. Germline V lookup: CDR1 MNHNS, CDR2 SASEGT. The length of the CDR3 is 14 residues. Here the CDR3 reads CAGSRERDTGELFF. CDR3 nucleotides: TGTGCCGGATCCCGGGAGCGGGACACCGGGGAGCTGTTTTTT.

The chain carries TRBV7-2 and TRBJ2-1, with 13 positions matching TRBD2. Trimming cost V 3 bases and J 7 bases; bases outside gene matches: 3. The CDR3 spans 15 residues. Germline V gene sequence: CDR1 SGHTA, CDR2 FQGNSA. The CDR3 DNA is TGTGCCAGCAGCTTGACTAGCGGGAGGTCTAATGAGCAGTTCTTC. Its protein product is CASSLTSGRSNEQFF.

In regard to this clone: The sample carries other DNA sequences with the same CDR3. V and J are TRBV18 and TRBJ1-2; weak D call: TRBD1 (5 bases). Germline lookup yields CDR1 KGHSH and CDR2 LQKENI. V gave up 0 bases and J gave up 3 bases, with 8 bases separating them. The CDR3 totals 14 residues. CDR3 nucleotides: TGTGCCAGCTCACCACCGGGGGGAGACTATGGCTACACCTTC. Translated: CASSPPGGDYGYTF.

The genes are TRBV7-2 and TRBJ2-3, with 8 bases identical to TRBD2. Germline CDR1 SGHTA, CDR2 FQGNSA. The V and J ends lost 5 bases and 5 bases, in that order; junction bases with no gene match: 9. This CDR3 is 15 amino acids long. CDR3 nucleotides: TGTGCCAGCAGCCCTCCGGGCGGGAGGAGAGATACGCAGTATTTT. Translation: CASSPPGGRRDTQYF.

The V gene is TRBV5-5, the J gene TRBJ1-5, with no clear D. CDR1 is SGHKS, CDR2 YYEKEE, per germline (reference sequence). Between the trimmed V and J ends, which lost 4 bases and 4 bases, there was a span of 12 bases. CDR3 length equals 14 residues. The CDR3: CASSLHTVNQPQHF. CDR3 nucleotides: TGTGCCAGCAGCCTACATACAGTTAATCAGCCCCAGCATTTT.

In regard to this clone: Other DNA sequences in the same sample also yield this CDR3. The chain employs TRBV27 and TRBJ1-1, with 9 nucleotides matching TRBD1. The V gene's germline CDR1 is MNHEY and CDR2 SMNVEV (reference sequence). With V trimmed by 4 bases and J by 10 bases, 4 bases remained unmatched. CDR3 length: 12 amino acids. The CDR3 coding sequence is TGTGCCAGCAGTTCACCGGGACAGGGAGCTTTCTTT. Translating it yields CASSSPGQGAFF.

The V call is TRBV5-4, the J call TRBJ2-7; TRBD1 matches at 9 bases. V dropped 4 bases and J dropped 5; count of bases not matched to a gene: 7. The CDR3 has 14 residues. In germline, CDR1 is SGHNT, CDR2 YYREEE (reference sequence). The CDR3, as DNA: TGTGCCAGCAGCACCCCGGGACAGGGCGACGAGCAGTACTTC. It is translated as CASSTPGQGDEQYF.

As regards this clone: The identical CDR3 is also encoded by other nucleotide sequences in the sample. The V and J genes are TRBV7-9 and TRBJ2-7, with unresolved D. Trimming pared 6 bases from V and 2 bases from J, leaving 11 bases between. CDR1 is SEHNR, CDR2 FQNEAQ, per germline (reference sequence). CDR3 length: 13 amino acids. The CDR3 protein is CASSSTATYEQYF. CDR3 nucleotide sequence: TGTGCCAGCAGTTCGACGGCGACCTACGAGCAGTACTTC.

The chain recombines TRBV4-1 with TRBJ2-6, with D hard to call. This CDR3 is 17 amino acids long. Germline values: CDR1 MGHRA, CDR2 YSYEKL. The V and J ends lost 5 bases and 2 bases respectively, with 16 bases between them. The CDR3 DNA reads TGCGCCAGCAGCGTAAGCTCGCCAAGGCCTGGGGCCAACGTCCTGACTTTC. This translates into CASSVSSPRPGANVLTF.

The sample holds one count of this clone. The chain couples TRBV20-1 to TRBJ2-1, with no clear D. The CDR3 consists of 11 residues. The germline V gene encodes CDR1 DFQATT and CDR2 SNEGSKA (reference sequence). Trimming left V 0 bases short and J 16 bases short, with 13 bases between. The CDR3 bases are TGCAGTGCTAGAGACCCCCCTTACAATTTCTTC. Its protein is CSARDPPYNFF.

This rearrangement joins TRBV29-1 to TRBJ1-2; 8 bases line up with TRBD1. The trim removed 8 bases at V and 7 bases at J, leaving 6 bases unmatched. Looked up from germline, CDR1 is SQVTM and CDR2 is ANQGSEA. This CDR3 spans 11 amino acids. Written as DNA, the CDR3 is TGCAGCTCTACAGGGGGAGGTGGCTACACCTTC. This gives the protein CSSTGGGGYTF.

The chain recombines TRBV7-9 with TRBJ1-4; tentative D call: TRBD1 (6 bases). Trimming took 5 bases from V and 0 from J, leaving 10 bases between them. The CDR3 covers 15 residues. Germline V gene sequence: CDR1 SEHNR, CDR2 FQNEAQ (reference sequence). CDR3 protein: CASSNDRTTNEKLFF. DNA of the CDR3: TGTGCCAGCAGCAACGACAGGACAACTAATGAAAAACTGTTTTTT.

This clone was counted between two and nine times. Within the sample, other DNA sequences also encode this same CDR3. The chain combines TRBV6-1 with TRBJ1-3, with D unclear. Germline V CDR1 and CDR2: MNHNS, SASEGT. Trimming cost V 2 bases and J 0 bases, with 8 bases left between them. The CDR3 is 15 amino acids. CDR3 in DNA: TGTGCCAGCAGTGAACAGGCTAGCTCTGGAAACACCATATATTTT. This translates into CASSEQASSGNTIYF.

The gene calls are TRBV9 and TRBJ1-1; TRBD1 agrees at 9 bases. The CDR3 is made up of 14 amino acids. Trimming took 0 bases from V and 4 from J; bases not matched to a gene: 1. CDR1 is SGDLS and CDR2 is YYNGEE in the germline V gene. CDR3 loop: CASSVGGQGTEAFF. In DNA form, the CDR3 reads TGTGCCAGCAGCGTAGGGGGACAGGGCACTGAAGCTTTCTTT.

The V call is TRBV11-3, the J call TRBJ2-1; TRBD1 aligns across 7 bases. The CDR3 is made up of 12 amino acids. The J segment lost 12 bases and the V segment lost 5 bases, leaving 7 bases of the junction unmatched. Germline values: CDR1 SGHNT, CDR2 YENEEA. The chain's CDR3 is CASSHGTDGQFF. The DNA for the CDR3 is TGTGCCAGCAGCCACGGGACAGATGGGCAGTTCTTC.

The chain couples TRBV2 to TRBJ1-1, with TRBD1 as a possible D gene (5 bases). This CDR3 has 14 amino acids. The V end was cut by 4 bases, the J end by 5 bases, with 14 bases between. Per germline, CDR1 SNHLY and CDR2 FYNNEI. CDR3 bases: TGTGCCAGCAGTGTCCATGCAGGGCGGACTGAAGCTTTCTTT. Its translation is CASSVHAGRTEAFF.

J is TRBJ2-6 and V is TRBV28, with D perhaps matching TRBD2 (6 bases). The CDR3 runs 16 residues. Trimming removed 5 bases from V and 0 bases from J, with 11 bases in between. CDR1 and CDR2 (germline): MDHEN, SYDVKM. The CDR3 spells CASSGGGSSGANVLTF. The CDR3 bases are TGTGCCAGCAGTGGAGGAGGGAGCTCTGGGGCCAACGTCCTGACTTTC.

CDR3 protein: CASSDSRTALNTEAFF. The CDR3 DNA follows: TGTGCCAGCAGCGACTCCCGGACAGCCTTGAACACTGAAGCTTTCTTT. This chain connects TRBV5-4 to TRBJ1-1, with D tentatively TRBD1 (6 bases). Germline-derived CDR1 and CDR2 are SGHNT and YYREEE (reference sequence). V lost 4 bases to trimming and J lost 0 bases, with 16 bases between them. The CDR3 consists of 16 residues.

V is TRBV15 and J is TRBJ2-7; no firm D call. V lost 3 bases and J lost 5, with 11 bases in between. Germline V gives CDR1 LNHNV, CDR2 YYDKDF (reference sequence). This CDR3 spans 13 amino acids. The CDR3 sequence is CATSRSPANEQYF. The CDR3 bases are TGTGCCACCAGCAGGTCCCCCGCCAACGAGCAGTACTTC.